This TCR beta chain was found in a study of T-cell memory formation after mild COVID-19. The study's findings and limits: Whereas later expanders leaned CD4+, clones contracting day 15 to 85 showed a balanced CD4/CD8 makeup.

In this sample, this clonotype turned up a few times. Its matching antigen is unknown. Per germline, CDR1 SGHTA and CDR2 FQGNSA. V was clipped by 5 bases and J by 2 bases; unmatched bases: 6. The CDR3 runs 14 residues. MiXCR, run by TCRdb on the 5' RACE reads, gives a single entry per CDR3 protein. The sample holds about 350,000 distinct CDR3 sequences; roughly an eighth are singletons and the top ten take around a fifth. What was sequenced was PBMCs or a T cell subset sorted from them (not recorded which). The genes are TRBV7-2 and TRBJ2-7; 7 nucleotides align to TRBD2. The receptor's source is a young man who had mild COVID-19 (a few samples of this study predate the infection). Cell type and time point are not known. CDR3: CASSLSGDPYEQYF. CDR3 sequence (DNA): TGTGCCAGCAGCCTCAGCGGGGATCCCTACGAGCAGTACTTC.